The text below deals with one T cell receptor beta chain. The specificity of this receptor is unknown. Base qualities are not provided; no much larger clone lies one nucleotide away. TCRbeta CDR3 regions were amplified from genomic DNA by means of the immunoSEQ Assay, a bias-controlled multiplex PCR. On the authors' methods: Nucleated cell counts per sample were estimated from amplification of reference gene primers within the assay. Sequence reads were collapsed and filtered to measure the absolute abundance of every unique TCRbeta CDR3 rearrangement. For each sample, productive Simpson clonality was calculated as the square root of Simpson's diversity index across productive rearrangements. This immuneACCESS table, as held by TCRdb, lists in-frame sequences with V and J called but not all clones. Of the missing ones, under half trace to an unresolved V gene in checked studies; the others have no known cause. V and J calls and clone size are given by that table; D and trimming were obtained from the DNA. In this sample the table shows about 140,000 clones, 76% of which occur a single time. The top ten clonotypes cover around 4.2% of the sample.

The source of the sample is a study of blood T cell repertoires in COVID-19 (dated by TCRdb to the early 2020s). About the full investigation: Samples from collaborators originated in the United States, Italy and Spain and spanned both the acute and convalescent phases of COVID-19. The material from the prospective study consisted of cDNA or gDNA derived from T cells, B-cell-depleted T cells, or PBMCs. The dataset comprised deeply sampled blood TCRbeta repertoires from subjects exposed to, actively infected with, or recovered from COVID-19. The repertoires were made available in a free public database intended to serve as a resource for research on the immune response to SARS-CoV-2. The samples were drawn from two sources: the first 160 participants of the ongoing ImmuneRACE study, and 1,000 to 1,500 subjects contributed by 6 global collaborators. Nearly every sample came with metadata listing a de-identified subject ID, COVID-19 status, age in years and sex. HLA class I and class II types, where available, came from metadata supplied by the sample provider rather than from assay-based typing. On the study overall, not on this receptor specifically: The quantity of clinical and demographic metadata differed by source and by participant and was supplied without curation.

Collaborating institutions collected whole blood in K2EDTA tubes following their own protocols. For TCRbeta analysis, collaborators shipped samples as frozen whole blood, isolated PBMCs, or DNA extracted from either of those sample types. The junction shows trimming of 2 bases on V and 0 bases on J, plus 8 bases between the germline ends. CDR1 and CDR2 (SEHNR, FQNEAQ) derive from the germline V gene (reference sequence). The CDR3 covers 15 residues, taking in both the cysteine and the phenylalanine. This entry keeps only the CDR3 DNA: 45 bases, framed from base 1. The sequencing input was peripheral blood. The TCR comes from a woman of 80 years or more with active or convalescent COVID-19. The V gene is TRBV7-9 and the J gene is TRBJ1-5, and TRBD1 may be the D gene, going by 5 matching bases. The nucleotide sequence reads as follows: TGTGCCAGCAGCTTATCACAGGATAGCAATCAGCCCCAGCATTTT. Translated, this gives CASSLSQDSNQPQHF.